The clone carrying this T cell receptor beta chain was picked up a small number of times. Its antigen is not identified. This sample was included in a study of OX40 agonist ivuxolimab in advanced cancers. Overall study results and limits: CD8+ T cells were the subset that, on average, had more expanded clones than CD4+.

The germline V gene has CDR1 MGHRA and CDR2 YSYEKL. The length of the CDR3 is 14 residues. J was trimmed by 5 bases and V by 4 bases; bases with no gene match: 4. The method was immunoSEQ multiplex PCR; TCRdb's version includes in-frame clones alone and lacks a portion of them. This repertoire shows more than 45,000 clones, about 88% found once; its top ten account for approximately 1.9%. Excluded were patients having autoimmune disease history or systemic immunosuppression. The chain combines TRBV4-1 with TRBJ1-4; the match to TRBD1 covers 7 bases. The specimen comprised CD4+ or CD8+ T cells sorted from blood, sampled in a trial of the OX40 agonist ivuxolimab. The receptor's source is an adult with an advanced solid tumor such as melanoma, head and neck, liver or kidney cancer. CDR3 nucleotide sequence: TGCGCCAGCAGCCGGACAGGAACAAATGAAAAACTGTTTTTT. It specifies CASSRTGTNEKLFF.